This TCR beta chain was obtained from a study of cytomegalovirus exposure and HLA in healthy donors. The wider study: As released early, the data held about 85 million unique TCRs from HLA-typed donors. Among the 398 genotyped donors, around 81% were placed in the Caucasian-associated ancestry cluster. General study points: Being indistinguishable, some V segments were excluded, TRBV6-2 and TRBV6-3 among them.

In the case of this clone: Its specificity is not known.

The CDR3 has 15 amino acids. The V and J ends lost 4 bases and 0 bases respectively, with 13 bases between them. Per germline, CDR1 SGDLS and CDR2 YYNGEE. Healthy bone marrow donors supplied every sample. PCR amplification relied on 60 Vbeta primers (plus 13 Jbeta primers). Data came from immunoSEQ multiplex PCR; TCRdb stores just in-frame clones and leaves some out. Among some 180,000 clones, approximately 82% were seen once, and the ten largest hold approximately 1.8%. Sequencing was performed on PBMCs. The sequence came from a man aged 35 to 55 in good health and CMV-seropositive. V is TRBV9 and J is TRBJ1-1; TRBD1 is a possible D gene (6 bases). CDR3 sequence: CASSPRTELNTEAFF. The CDR3, as DNA: TGTGCCAGCAGCCCGAGGACAGAACTGAACACTGAAGCTTTCTTT. Full variable domain (remainder filled in from reference TRBV9 and TRBJ1-1): DSGVTQTPKHLITATGQRVTLRCSPRSGDLSVYWYQQSLDQGLQFLIQYYNGEERAKGNILERFSAQQFPDLHSELNLSSLELGDSALYFCASSPRTELNTEAFFGQGTRLTVV.